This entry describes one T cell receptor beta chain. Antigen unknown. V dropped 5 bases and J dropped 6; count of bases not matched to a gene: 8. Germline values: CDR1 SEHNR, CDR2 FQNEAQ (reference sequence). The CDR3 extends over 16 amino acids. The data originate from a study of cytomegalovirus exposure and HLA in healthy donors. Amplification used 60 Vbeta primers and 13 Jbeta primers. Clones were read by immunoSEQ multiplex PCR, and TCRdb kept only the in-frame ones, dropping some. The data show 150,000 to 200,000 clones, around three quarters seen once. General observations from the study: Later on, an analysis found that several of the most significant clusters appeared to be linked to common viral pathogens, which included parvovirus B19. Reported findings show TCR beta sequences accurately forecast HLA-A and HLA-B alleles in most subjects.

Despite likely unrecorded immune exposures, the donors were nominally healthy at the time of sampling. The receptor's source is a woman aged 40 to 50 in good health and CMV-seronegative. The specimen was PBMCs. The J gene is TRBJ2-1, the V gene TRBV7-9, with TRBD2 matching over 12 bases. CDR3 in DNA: TGTGCCAGCAGCCCCGGACTAGCGGGGCGAGCCAATGAGCAGTTCTTC. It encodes CASSPGLAGRANEQFF.